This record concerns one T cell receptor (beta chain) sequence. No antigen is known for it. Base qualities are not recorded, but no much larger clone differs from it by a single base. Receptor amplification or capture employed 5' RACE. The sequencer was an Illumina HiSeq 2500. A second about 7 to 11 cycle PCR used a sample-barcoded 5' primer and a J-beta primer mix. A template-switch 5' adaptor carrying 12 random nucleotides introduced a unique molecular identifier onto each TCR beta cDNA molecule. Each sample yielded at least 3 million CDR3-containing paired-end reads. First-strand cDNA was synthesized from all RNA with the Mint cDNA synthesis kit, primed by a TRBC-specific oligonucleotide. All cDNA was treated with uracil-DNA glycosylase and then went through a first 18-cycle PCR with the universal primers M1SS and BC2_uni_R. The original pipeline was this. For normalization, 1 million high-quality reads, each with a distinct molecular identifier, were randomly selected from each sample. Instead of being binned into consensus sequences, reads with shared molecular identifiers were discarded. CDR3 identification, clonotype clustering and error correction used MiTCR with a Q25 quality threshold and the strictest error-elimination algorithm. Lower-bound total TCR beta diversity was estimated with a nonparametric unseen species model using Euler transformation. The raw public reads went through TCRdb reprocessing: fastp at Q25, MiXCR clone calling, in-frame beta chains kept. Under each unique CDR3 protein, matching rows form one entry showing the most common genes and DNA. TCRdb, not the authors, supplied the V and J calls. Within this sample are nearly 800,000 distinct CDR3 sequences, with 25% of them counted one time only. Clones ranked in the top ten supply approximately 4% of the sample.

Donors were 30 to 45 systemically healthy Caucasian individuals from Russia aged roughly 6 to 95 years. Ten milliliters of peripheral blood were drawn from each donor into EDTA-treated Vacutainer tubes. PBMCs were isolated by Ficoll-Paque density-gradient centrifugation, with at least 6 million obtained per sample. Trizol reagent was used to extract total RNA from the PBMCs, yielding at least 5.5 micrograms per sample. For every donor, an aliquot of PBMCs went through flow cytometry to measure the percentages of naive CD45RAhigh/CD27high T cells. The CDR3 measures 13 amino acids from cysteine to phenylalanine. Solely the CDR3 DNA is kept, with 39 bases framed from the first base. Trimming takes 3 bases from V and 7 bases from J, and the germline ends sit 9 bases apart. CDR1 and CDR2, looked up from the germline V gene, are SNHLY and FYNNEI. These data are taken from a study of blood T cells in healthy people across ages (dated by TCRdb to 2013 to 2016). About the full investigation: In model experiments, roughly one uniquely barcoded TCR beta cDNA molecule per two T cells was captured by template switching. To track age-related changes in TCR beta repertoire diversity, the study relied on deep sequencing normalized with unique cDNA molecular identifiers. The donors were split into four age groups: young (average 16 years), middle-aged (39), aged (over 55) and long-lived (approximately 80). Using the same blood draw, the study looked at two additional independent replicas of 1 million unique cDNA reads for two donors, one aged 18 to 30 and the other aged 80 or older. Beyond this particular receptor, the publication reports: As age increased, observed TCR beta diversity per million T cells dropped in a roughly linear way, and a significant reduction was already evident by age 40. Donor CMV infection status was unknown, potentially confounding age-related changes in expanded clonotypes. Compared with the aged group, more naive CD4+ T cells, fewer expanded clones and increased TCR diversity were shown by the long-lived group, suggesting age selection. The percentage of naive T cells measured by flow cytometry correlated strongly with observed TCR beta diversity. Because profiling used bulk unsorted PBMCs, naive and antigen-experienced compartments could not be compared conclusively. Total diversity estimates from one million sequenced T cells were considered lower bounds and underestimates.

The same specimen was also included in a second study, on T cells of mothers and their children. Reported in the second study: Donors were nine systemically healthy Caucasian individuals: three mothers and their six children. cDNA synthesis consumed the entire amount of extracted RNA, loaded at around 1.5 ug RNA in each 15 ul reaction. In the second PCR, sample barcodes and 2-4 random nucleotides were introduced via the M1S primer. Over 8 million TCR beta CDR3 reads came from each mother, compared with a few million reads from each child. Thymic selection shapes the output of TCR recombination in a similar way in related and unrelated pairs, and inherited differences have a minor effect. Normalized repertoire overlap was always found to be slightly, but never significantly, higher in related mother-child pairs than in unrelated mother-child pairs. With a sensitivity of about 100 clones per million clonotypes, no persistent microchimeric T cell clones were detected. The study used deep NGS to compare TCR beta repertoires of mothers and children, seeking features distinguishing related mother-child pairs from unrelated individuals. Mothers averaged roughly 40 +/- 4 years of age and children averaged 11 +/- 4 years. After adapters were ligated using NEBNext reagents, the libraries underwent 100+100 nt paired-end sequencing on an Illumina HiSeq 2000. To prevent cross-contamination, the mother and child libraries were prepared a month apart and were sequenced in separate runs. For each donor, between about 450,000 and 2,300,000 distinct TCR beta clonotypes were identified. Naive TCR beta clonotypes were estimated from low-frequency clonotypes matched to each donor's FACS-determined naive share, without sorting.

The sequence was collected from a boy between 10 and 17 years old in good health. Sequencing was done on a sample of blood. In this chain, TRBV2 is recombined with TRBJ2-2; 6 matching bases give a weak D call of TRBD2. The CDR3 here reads CASSERGLGELFF. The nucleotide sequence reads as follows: TGTGCCAGCAGTGAGCGGGGTCTCGGGGAGCTGTTTTTT.